This T cell receptor beta chain is drawn from a study of breast tumors, draining lymph nodes, adjacent tissues. The lymph nodes were axillary draining lymph nodes from breast cancer patients. A single record per CDR3 protein comes from TCRdb applying MiXCR to the multiplex PCR reads. The table records under 250,000 distinct CDR3 sequences, about 32% of them present only once. This clonotype was detected a few times. Germline loops: CDR1 SGHNT, CDR2 YENEEA. V was pared by 5 bases and J by 5 bases, with 9 bases of the junction left unmatched. This CDR3 has 15 amino acids. V gene TRBV11-3 combines with J gene TRBJ1-1, with TRBD1 identical over 9 bases. The TCR comes from a female donor with breast cancer. Some clones in this sample may be carry-over from other donors' samples. The sequencing sample was made of axillary lymph node tissue. The CDR3, as DNA: TGTGCCAGCAGCGCGCTACAGGGGGCAGGGACTGAAGCTTTCTTT. It is translated as CASSALQGAGTEAFF.